These 20 T cell receptor beta chains originate from one sample sequenced in a study of blood T cells in healthy people across ages. With a J-beta primer mix and a sample-barcoded 5' primer, a second PCR ran 7 to 11 cycles. TCRdb reanalysed the 5' RACE reads using MiXCR and keeps one entry per CDR3 protein. The data show 650,000 to 900,000 distinct CDR3 sequences, approximately 59% seen once. Sequenced input: blood. The source of these receptors is a man aged 25-45 years in good health.

The CDR3 spells CASGEGASGANVLTF. DNA for the CDR3: TGTGCCAGCGGGGAGGGGGCCTCTGGGGCCAACGTCCTGACTTTC. The gene calls are TRBV4-2 and TRBJ2-6; possibly TRBD1 or TRBD2 for D (7 bases each). The V end was cut by 8 bases, the J end by 0 bases, with 11 bases between. This CDR3 has 15 amino acids. Germline CDR1 LGHNA, CDR2 YNFKEQ.

This chain connects TRBV5-6 to TRBJ2-1, with TRBD2 as a possible D gene (6 bases). Germline assignment: CDR1 SGHDT and CDR2 YYEEEE. There are 16 residues in the CDR3. The ends were cut back, 4 bases at V and 7 bases at J, with 21 bases in the middle. The CDR3 DNA is TGTGCCAGCAGCCCGACCGACGGGGGTCTCTTGAATGAGCAGTTCTTC. Protein product: CASSPTDGGLLNEQFF.

The chain couples TRBV6-1 to TRBJ1-1; D remains ambiguous. V gave up 6 bases and J gave up 8 bases, with 7 bases separating them. This CDR3 spans 10 amino acids. CDR1 and CDR2 (germline): MNHNS, SASEGT. The CDR3 protein is CASSAWEAFF. The CDR3 coding sequence is TGTGCCAGCAGCGCCTGGGAAGCTTTCTTT.

There are a few counts of this clonotype. The genes are TRBV4-2 and TRBJ2-5; 9 bases align to TRBD2. The CDR3 extends over 21 amino acids. Germline values: CDR1 LGHNA, CDR2 YNFKEQ. Trimming at V came to 0 bases and at J to 4 bases, leaving 21 bases not matched to a gene. This chain's CDR3 is CASSQDIYGASGAPSRETQYF. As DNA, the CDR3 is TGTGCCAGCAGCCAAGATATTTACGGGGCTAGCGGGGCACCCTCGCGAGAGACCCAGTACTTC.

The V call is TRBV27, the J call TRBJ1-1, with unresolved D. The ends were cut back, 2 bases at V and 4 bases at J, with 11 bases in the middle. CDR1 is MNHEY and CDR2 is SMNVEV in the germline V gene (reference sequence). The CDR3 has 14 amino acids. The CDR3: CASSLGQPSTEAFF. The CDR3 nucleotides are TGTGCCAGCAGTTTAGGGCAGCCAAGCACTGAAGCTTTCTTT.

Here the CDR3 DNA reads TGTGCCAGCAGCCAGGGTCCGGGTACTGAAGCTTTCTTT. Translated, it gives CASSQGPGTEAFF. V gene TRBV3-1 combines with J gene TRBJ1-1; D is uncertain. The CDR3 covers 13 residues. V lost 3 bases and J lost 5, with 10 bases in between. Germline V gene sequence: CDR1 LGHDT, CDR2 YNNKEL (reference sequence). The entire variable domain, with the rest obtained from reference TRBV3-1 and TRBJ1-1, is as follows: DTAVSQTPKYLVTQMGNDKSIKCEQNLGHDTMYWYKQDSKKFLKIMFSYNNKELIINETVPNRFSPKSPDKAHLNLHINSLELGDSAVYFCASSQGPGTEAFFGQGTRLTVV.

The V call is TRBV5-6, the J call TRBJ2-5; D remains ambiguous. This CDR3 is 14 amino acids long. Deletions cut 3 bases from V and 5 bases from J, with 14 bases between. Germline CDR1 reads SGHDT; CDR2 reads YYEEEE. Here the CDR3 reads CASSSSVDWETQYF. CDR3 nucleotide sequence: TGTGCCAGCAGCTCCTCTGTGGATTGGGAGACCCAGTACTTC.

CDR3 DNA sequence: TGCAGCGTTACGCCTCCAGGGGGCAACTATGGCTACACCTTC. Translation: CSVTPPGGNYGYTF. The rearrangement links TRBV29-1 to TRBJ1-2, with 8 bases lining up with TRBD1. The J segment lost 2 bases and the V segment lost 5 bases, leaving 7 bases of the junction unmatched. Germline-derived CDR1 and CDR2 are SQVTM and ANQGSEA. CDR3 size: 14 residues.

This sequence joins TRBV4-2 and TRBJ2-1, with TRBD1 matching 8 bases. Germline lookup yields CDR1 LGHNA and CDR2 YNFKEQ. The CDR3 covers 13 residues. V lost 0 bases and J lost 12; bases outside the gene matches: 4. The CDR3 DNA is TGTGCCAGCAGCCAAGATCGAGGACAGGGGCAGTTCTTC. Encoded protein: CASSQDRGQGQFF.

V usage is TRBV4-1 and J usage is TRBJ2-1, with 8 bases identical to TRBD1. The V gene's germline CDR1 is MGHRA and CDR2 YSYEKL. CDR3 length: 16 amino acids. V was pared by 2 bases and J by 0 bases, with 3 bases of the junction left unmatched. The CDR3 DNA follows: TGCGCCAGCAGCCAATGGGACAGGAGCTCCTACAATGAGCAGTTCTTC. Amino acids: CASSQWDRSSYNEQFF.

This clonotype showed up just a few times. The V call is TRBV20-1, the J call TRBJ2-3; D tentatively fits TRBD1 or TRBD2 (5 bases each). This CDR3 is 11 amino acids long. With 1 base removed from V and 6 bases from J, the gap between germline ends came to 5 bases. CDR1 and CDR2 (germline): DFQATT, SNEGSKA (reference sequence). CDR3 nucleotide sequence: TGCAGTGCTAGAGGGGGGGATACGCAGTATTTT. The encoded protein is CSARGGDTQYF.

This clonotype has just a few counts. The chain links TRBV12-3 or TRBV12-4 to TRBJ2-3, with no clear D. This CDR3 comprises 14 residues. V was pared by 6 bases and J by 2 bases, with 12 bases between. The CDR3 nucleotides are TGTGCCAGCAGGCGGCTACAATCCACAGATACGCAGTATTTT. As protein: CASRRLQSTDTQYF.

In nucleotides, the CDR3 is TGTGCCAGCAGTTTACGGCCTAGCCAGGATGAGCAGTTCTTC. This gives the protein CASSLRPSQDEQFF. The rearrangement links TRBV12-3 or TRBV12-4 to TRBJ2-1; a weak D match, TRBD2 (5 bases). There are 14 residues in the CDR3. V was clipped by 2 bases and J by 8 bases, with 13 bases between them.

This clonotype occurred a few times. The chain joins TRBV4-3 to TRBJ2-3; 8 positions match TRBD2. This CDR3 region has 17 residues. Per the germline V gene, CDR1 is LGHNA and CDR2 is YSLEER. Trimming took 3 bases from V and 7 from J; bases not matched to a gene: 15. The CDR3 nucleotides read TGCGCCAGCAGCCAGGGAACCGGGACTAGTGGGAGGAATACGCAGTATTTT. Its protein is CASSQGTGTSGRNTQYF.

The gene calls are TRBV6-4 and TRBJ1-1; D ambiguous. With 11 bases removed from V and 0 bases from J, the gap between germline ends came to 10 bases. This CDR3 comprises 12 residues. Germline loops: CDR1 MRHNA, CDR2 SNTAGT. The CDR3 loop is CAPRAMNTEAFF. CDR3 DNA: TGTGCCCCACGGGCGATGAACACTGAAGCTTTCTTT.

For this clonotype: Its ends do not fully match the called genes, so a read error is possible. J is TRBJ2-7 and V is TRBV2; D might be TRBD2 (7 bases). The J call may be mistaken, given a closer DNA end match to TRBJ2-5. Germline CDR1 reads SNHLY; CDR2 reads FYNNEI. CDR3 length: 14 amino acids. Here the CDR3 reads CTSMRGPSSGTQYF. The CDR3 DNA reads as TGTACCAGCATGCGGGGGCCGTCGTCAGGGACCCAGTACTTC.

This clonotype was detected only a few times. V gene TRBV14 combines with J gene TRBJ2-1, with TRBD2 matching over 10 bases. With 0 bases clipped from V and 8 bases from J, the junction kept 10 bases outside the gene matches. CDR3 length: 17 amino acids. CDR1 and CDR2 (germline): SGHDN, FVKESK. Here the CDR3 reads CASSQDVIAGGADEQFF. In DNA form, the CDR3 reads TGTGCCAGCAGCCAAGATGTAATAGCGGGGGGAGCCGATGAGCAGTTCTTC.

This clonotype was detected only once. The V call is TRBV6-2 or TRBV6-3, the J call TRBJ2-7; 8 nucleotides line up with TRBD1. The CDR3 has 16 residues. The J segment lost 0 bases and the V segment lost 5 bases, leaving 9 bases of the junction unmatched. The germline V gene encodes CDR1 MNHEY and CDR2 SVGEGT. This CDR3 is CASSNPGQASSYEQYF. In DNA form, the CDR3 reads TGTGCCAGCAGTAATCCGGGACAGGCGAGCTCCTACGAGCAGTACTTC.

This clonotype has only a few counts. The chain links TRBV28 to TRBJ1-2; D is unresolved. Germline CDR1 is MDHEN and CDR2 is SYDVKM. The CDR3 has 14 residues. Trimming left V 4 bases short and J 2 bases short, with 11 bases between. CDR3 nucleotides: TGTGCCAGCAGTTACAGTGACACAAACTATGGCTACACCTTC. Translated, it gives CASSYSDTNYGYTF.

The chain combines TRBV7-2 with TRBJ2-3; D gene ambiguous. The CDR3 length is 12 residues. Trimming removed 5 bases at V and 6 bases at J, with 9 bases between. In germline, CDR1 is SGHTA, CDR2 FQGNSA. The CDR3 DNA reads as TGTGCCAGCAGCCCGAATCTGGATACGCAGTATTTT. This gives the protein CASSPNLDTQYF.